The following is a T cell receptor (beta chain) sequence with its context. Its specificity is not known. The data stem from a study of cytotoxic CD8 clonotypes in ibrutinib-treated CLL. CDR1 is LGHNA and CDR2 is YNFKEQ in the germline V gene. CDR3 size: 15 residues. V shed 4 bases and J 5 bases; nucleotides not matched to a gene: 6. Sequencing was performed with immunoSEQ multiplex PCR; in TCRdb, only in-frame clones are kept and a portion is missing. The sample gives 110,000 to 150,000 clones, 70% to 85% of which show up once; 25% to 30% is in the top ten. Study-wide results and limits: Sampling times (in sustained-remission versus progressing patients) were not the same.

The chain joins TRBV4-2 to TRBJ2-2; 8 bases fit TRBD1. The clonotype originates from a human donor with chronic lymphocytic leukemia. The starting material was PBMCs, obtained after 12 months of ibrutinib treatment. CDR3 protein: CASSLEDRVTGELFF. The CDR3 nucleotides are TGTGCCAGCAGCCTAGAGGACAGGGTAACCGGGGAGCTGTTTTTT.